This TCR beta chain was documented in a study of T-cell reconstitution after alpha-beta-depleted transplantation in children. There are 14 residues in the CDR3. Germline-derived CDR1 and CDR2 are MDHEN and SYDVKM. V dropped 4 bases and J dropped 6 bases, with 15 bases sitting between them. Unique molecular identifiers were built into the TCRbeta library. One entry per CDR3 protein, called by TCRdb with MiXCR from the PCR reads. The sample shows some 600,000 distinct CDR3 sequences, roughly 15% of them seen only once. The V call is TRBV28, the J call TRBJ1-1; D is ambiguous. The source material was PBMCs from the stem cell graft donor, sampled from the stem cell graft. This TCR came from a human donor who donated a stem cell graft to a child with acute myeloid leukemia. The CDR3: CASSSYRPDPEAFF. Written as DNA, the CDR3 is TGTGCCAGCAGTTCCTACCGCCCAGACCCTGAAGCTTTCTTT. Filled out from reference TRBV28 and TRBJ1-1, the complete variable domain reads DVKVTQSSRYLVKRTGEKVFLECVQDMDHENMFWYRQDPGLGLRLIYFSYDVKMKEKGDIPEGYSVSREKKERFSLILESASTNQTSMYLCASSSYRPDPEAFFGQGTRLTVV.